This T cell receptor (beta chain) came from a study of regulatory T cells in long-lasting Graves disease. Whole-study results and caveats: Patients with persistent disease showed a bias toward TRBV28, TRBJ1-2 and TRBJ2-5.

This sample's time point: persistent/refractory GD, antithyroid drugs over 5 years with positive TRAb. PBMCs provided the RNA from which the TCR library was made. V was cut by 3 bases and J by 2 bases, with 16 bases left in between. This CDR3 comprises 16 residues. The V gene's germline CDR1 is MNHEY and CDR2 SVGEGT. In its sample, this clonotype was seen many times. The antigen remains undetermined. TCR beta libraries were built with iRepertoire HTBI primers and Arm-PCR of CDR3 regions. A single record per CDR3 protein comes from TCRdb applying MiXCR to the multiplex PCR reads. The sample records around 460,000 distinct CDR3 sequences, less than 25% being singletons.

The chain uses TRBV6-2 or TRBV6-3 and TRBJ1-1; TRBD1 might be the D (6 bases). This clonotype originated in a female donor with Graves disease. The material sequenced was peripheral blood mononuclear cells (PBMCs), taken when the disease was refractory, from a patient treated with antithyroid drugs. The CDR3 nucleotides read TGTGCCAGCAGTTATGTTCAGGGGATTGAAAACACTGAAGCTTTCTTT. The encoded protein is CASSYVQGIENTEAFF.